This T cell receptor (beta chain) derives from a study of identical twins. MiXCR, applied by TCRdb to the 5' RACE reads, yields one record per CDR3 protein. Of about 100,000 distinct CDR3 sequences in the sample, just under 6% were seen once. As for this clonotype: Its matching antigen is unknown.

Whole-study findings and limits: Abundant beta clonotypes from cord blood bore fewer insertions; memory repertoires lacked this pattern.

V lost 5 bases, J lost 5 bases, and 7 bases stayed unmatched. This CDR3 has 14 residues. The germline CDR1 and CDR2 sequences are DFQATT and SNEGSKA (reference sequence). The TCR was taken from a woman aged 50 to 60 in good health. The sequencing input was memory T cells sorted from blood. V gene TRBV20-1 combines with J gene TRBJ2-5; 11 bases map to TRBD1. As DNA, the CDR3 is TGCAGTGCTTTGGACAGGGGGCGTTCGGAGACCCAGTACTTC. It specifies CSALDRGRSETQYF.